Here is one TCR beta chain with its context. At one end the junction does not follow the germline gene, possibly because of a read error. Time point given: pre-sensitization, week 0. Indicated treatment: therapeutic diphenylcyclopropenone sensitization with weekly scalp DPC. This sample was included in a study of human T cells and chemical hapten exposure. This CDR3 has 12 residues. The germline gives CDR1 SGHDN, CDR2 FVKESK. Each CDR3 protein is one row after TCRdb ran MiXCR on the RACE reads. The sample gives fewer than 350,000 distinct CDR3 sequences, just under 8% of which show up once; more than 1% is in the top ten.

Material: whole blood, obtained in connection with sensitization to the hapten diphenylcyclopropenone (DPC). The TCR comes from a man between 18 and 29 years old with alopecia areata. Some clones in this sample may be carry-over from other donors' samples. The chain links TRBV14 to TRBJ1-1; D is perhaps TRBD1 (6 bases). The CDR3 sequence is CASNQGGTEAFF. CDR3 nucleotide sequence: TGTGCCAGCAACCAAGGGGGGACTGAAGCTTTCTTT.